The 18 T cell receptor beta chains in this list originate from one sample, sequenced in a study of cytomegalovirus exposure and HLA in healthy donors. The PCR had 60 Vbeta and 13 Jbeta primers. Generated by immunoSEQ multiplex PCR, the TCRdb table keeps only in-frame clones and is missing some. The sample gives over 100,000 clones, less than 85% of which show up once; roughly 2% is in the top ten. The specimen sequenced was PBMCs. These receptor sequences come from a woman aged 40-49 years in good health and CMV-seropositive.

The chain combines TRBV4-1 with TRBJ1-5, with D maybe TRBD1 (5 bases). Germline V gene sequence: CDR1 MGHRA, CDR2 YSYEKL. Trimming cost V 4 bases and J 2 bases, with 9 bases left between them. CDR3 length equals 14 residues. The CDR3 DNA sequence: TGCGCCAGCAGCCCCGGAGGGGGCAATCAGCCCCAGCATTTT. Its protein product is CASSPGGGNQPQHF.

This sequence joins TRBV28 and TRBJ2-7; 9 bases line up with TRBD1. Per the germline V gene, CDR1 is MDHEN and CDR2 is SYDVKM. CDR3 length: 13 amino acids. V was pared by 5 bases and J by 5 bases, with 4 bases of the junction left unmatched. In nucleotides, the CDR3 is TGTGCCAGCAGTCGGGACAGGGCCAACGAGCAGTACTTC. Translated: CASSRDRANEQYF.

This clone was picked up a small number of times. The chain has TRBV7-2 and TRBJ2-1; D possibly corresponds to TRBD1 (5 bases). Per the germline V gene, CDR1 is SGHTA and CDR2 is FQGNSA. Trimming removed 4 bases from V and 8 bases from J, with 18 bases in between. The CDR3 runs to 15 residues. CDR3 protein: CASSSQGFRVHEQFF. In DNA, the CDR3 is TGTGCCAGCAGCTCCCAGGGTTTCAGAGTCCATGAGCAGTTCTTC.

V usage is TRBV30 and J usage is TRBJ2-1, with 7 positions matching TRBD1. V gave up 0 bases and J gave up 8 bases; unmatched junction bases: 7. Per the germline V gene, CDR1 is GTSNPN and CDR2 is SVGIG (reference sequence). The CDR3 contains 14 residues. The CDR3 protein is CAWSVRRGLDEQFF. CDR3 coding DNA: TGTGCCTGGAGTGTGAGAAGGGGGCTCGATGAGCAGTTCTTC. Full variable domain (outside the CDR3, taken from reference TRBV30 and TRBJ2-1): SQTIHQWPATLVQPVGSPLSLECTVEGTSNPNLYWYRQAAGRGLQLLFYSVGIGQISSEVPQNLSASRPQDRQFILSSKKLLLSDSGFYLCAWSVRRGLDEQFFGPGTRLTVL.

The V and J genes are TRBV29-1 and TRBJ2-2, with D possibly matching TRBD1 (6 bases). Germline loops: CDR1 SQVTM, CDR2 ANQGSEA. V dropped 4 bases and J dropped 3 bases, with 9 bases sitting between them. This CDR3 spans 13 amino acids. CDR3 nucleotides: TGCAGCGTTGCGGCAGGGGACACCGGGGAGCTGTTTTTT. Amino acids: CSVAAGDTGELFF.

The rearrangement uses TRBV9 and TRBJ2-2, with 9 nucleotides matching TRBD2. The CDR3 has 19 amino acids. Germline V lookup: CDR1 SGDLS, CDR2 YYNGEE. J lost 5 bases, V lost 3 bases, and 17 bases had no gene match. The CDR3 region is CASSARRASSGSWTGELFF. CDR3 coding DNA: TGTGCCAGCAGCGCGAGACGGGCGAGTAGCGGGAGTTGGACCGGGGAGCTGTTTTTT.

In this sample, this clone turned up a few times. This chain links TRBV4-3 with TRBJ2-7; 8 bases are a match to TRBD1. V lost 3 bases and J lost 2; bases outside the gene matches: 6. CDR3 size: 15 residues. Germline V lookup: CDR1 LGHNA, CDR2 YSLEER. CDR3 in amino acids: CASSQEDRGTYEQYF. Written as DNA, the CDR3 is TGCGCCAGCAGCCAGGAAGACAGGGGAACCTACGAGCAGTACTTC.

Only one count was recorded for this clone. The rearrangement links TRBV28 to TRBJ1-5; 7 positions agree with TRBD1. This CDR3 region has 17 residues. Germline V lookup: CDR1 MDHEN, CDR2 SYDVKM. V shed 6 bases and J 4 bases; nucleotides not matched to a gene: 15. The CDR3 bases are TGTGCCAGCAGCGGCGTAACAGGGGACTCCTTTAATCAGCCCCAGCATTTT. Its protein product is CASSGVTGDSFNQPQHF.

The chain recombines TRBV6-1 with TRBJ1-3; 7 bases agree with TRBD1. Germline V gene data show CDR1 as MNHNS and CDR2 as SASEGT. CDR3 length: 14 amino acids. V was pared by 8 bases and J by 4 bases, with 8 bases of the junction left unmatched. CDR3 sequence: CASVLRGSGNTIYF. The CDR3 DNA reads TGTGCCAGCGTTCTCAGGGGGTCGGGAAACACCATATATTTT.

The chain's CDR3 is CASSYTGGDTEAFF. CDR3 bases: TGTGCCAGCAGTTACACAGGGGGTGACACTGAAGCTTTCTTT. The J gene is TRBJ1-1, the V gene TRBV6-6; 8 bases are a match to TRBD1. The CDR3 is made up of 14 amino acids. Germline lookup yields CDR1 MNHNY and CDR2 SVGAGI (reference sequence). With V trimmed by 2 bases and J by 3 bases, 2 bases remained unmatched.

This clone was recorded once. The chain employs TRBV5-6 and TRBJ2-7; D unclear. In germline, CDR1 is SGHDT, CDR2 YYEEEE. V lost 0 bases, J lost 0 bases, and 4 bases lay in between. The CDR3 covers 13 residues. CDR3 residues: CASSLAGSYEQYF. The CDR3 DNA follows: TGTGCCAGCAGCTTGGCCGGCTCCTACGAGCAGTACTTC.

V is TRBV4-2 and J is TRBJ1-1; D possibly corresponds to TRBD1 (6 bases). CDR3 length equals 14 residues. The germline gives CDR1 LGHNA, CDR2 YNFKEQ. Between the trimmed V and J ends, which lost 1 base and 4 bases, there was a span of 10 bases. CDR3 protein: CASSQGGGGTEAFF. The DNA for the CDR3 is TGTGCCAGCAGCCAAGGAGGGGGGGGCACTGAAGCTTTCTTT.

The chain is built from TRBV4-2 and TRBJ1-5, with D hard to call. Per germline, CDR1 LGHNA and CDR2 YNFKEQ. Trimming removed 6 bases from V and 2 bases from J, with 23 bases in between. This CDR3 has 18 residues. DNA of the CDR3: TGTGCCAGCAGAGAAGCAAGGCTCAGGATCAACGGCAATCAGCCCCAGCATTTT. Its translation: CASREARLRINGNQPQHF.

The chain combines TRBV27 with TRBJ2-2; tentatively, D is TRBD2 (6 bases). V lost 3 bases and J 5 bases, leaving 16 bases between the germline ends. The CDR3 spans 16 residues. The germline V gene has CDR1 MNHEY and CDR2 SMNVEV (reference sequence). The CDR3, as DNA: TGTGCCAGCAGTTTTAGTGGAGGGGACGAAACCGGGGAGCTGTTTTTT. Translating it yields CASSFSGGDETGELFF.

The rearrangement joins TRBV11-2 to TRBJ1-1, with 7 positions matching TRBD1. Germline V CDR1 and CDR2: SGHAT, FQNNGV. After removal of 3 bases from V and 5 bases from J, the junction contained 6 bases not matched to a gene. CDR3 length: 14 residues. The CDR3 sequence: CASSFGQVGTEAFF. Here the CDR3 DNA reads TGTGCCAGCAGCTTCGGACAGGTAGGGACTGAAGCTTTCTTT.

This chain links TRBV18 with TRBJ1-1; the D gene is possibly TRBD1 (6 bases). CDR3 length equals 16 residues. Trimming stripped 3 bases from V and 2 bases from J, with 16 bases between. Germline V gene data show CDR1 as KGHSH and CDR2 as LQKENI. DNA for the CDR3: TGTGCCAGCTCACCGAAGCAACAGGGTCTTAACACTGAAGCTTTCTTT. Its protein is CASSPKQQGLNTEAFF. The full variable domain, rest sourced from reference TRBV18 and TRBJ1-1, is NAGVMQNPRHLVRRRGQEARLRCSPMKGHSHVYWYRQLPEEGLKFMVYLQKENIIDESGMPKERFSAEFPKEGPSILRIQQVVRGDSAAYFCASSPKQQGLNTEAFFGQGTRLTVV.

With respect to this clone: At one of its ends the junction is not consistent with the germline gene, which may arise from a read error. The rearrangement uses TRBV5-1 and TRBJ1-2; TRBD1 agrees at 7 bases. Germline V gene data show CDR1 as SGHRS and CDR2 as YFSETQ. This CDR3 comprises 12 residues. The CDR3 spells CASGLDRYGYTF. The DNA for the CDR3 is TGCGCCAGCGGCTTGGACAGGTATGGCTACACCTTC.

This clone was found a few times. Other DNA sequences within the sample encode an identical CDR3. The chain is built from TRBV7-2 and TRBJ1-5; no clear D gene. This CDR3 region has 14 residues. Trimming left V 5 bases short and J 0 bases short, with 8 bases between. Germline V lookup: CDR1 SGHTA, CDR2 FQGNSA. The CDR3 spells CASSLGDSNQPQHF. The CDR3 DNA reads TGTGCCAGCAGCCTCGGGGATAGCAATCAGCCCCAGCATTTT. The full variable domain, rest sourced from reference TRBV7-2 and TRBJ1-5, is GAGVSQSPSNKVTEKGKDVELRCDPISGHTALYWYRQSLGQGLEFLIYFQGNSAPDKSGLPSDRFSAERTGGSVSTLTIQRTQQEDSAVYLCASSLGDSNQPQHFGDGTRLSIL.